Each of the 30 T cell receptor beta chains below was sequenced from the same sample in a study of blood T cells in healthy people across ages. The authors ran a second PCR of about 7 to 11 cycles using a sample-barcoded 5' primer and a J-beta primer mix. One entry per CDR3 protein, called by TCRdb with MiXCR from the 5' RACE reads. The table lists approximately 820,000 distinct CDR3 sequences, about 42% of them singletons. Sequencing was done on a sample of blood. The origin of the receptors is a man in his fifties or sixties in good health.

This chain connects TRBV5-1 to TRBJ1-1; D is possibly TRBD1 (6 bases). The CDR3 has 15 amino acids. Germline loops: CDR1 SGHRS, CDR2 YFSETQ. V lost 0 bases to trimming and J lost 1 base, with 10 bases between them. This chain's CDR3 is CASSLGGTQNTEAFF. The DNA of the CDR3 is TGCGCCAGCAGCTTGGGTGGGACACAGAACACTGAAGCTTTCTTT.

This clonotype was seen repeatedly, ten times or more. The V and J genes are TRBV5-1 and TRBJ2-7, with 7 bases aligning to TRBD1. V was clipped by 0 bases and J by 2 bases; unmatched bases: 2. This CDR3 comprises 14 residues. Germline CDR1 is SGHRS and CDR2 is YFSETQ. CDR3 bases: TGCGCCAGCAGCTTGGACAGGGGAACCTACGAGCAGTACTTC. This gives the protein CASSLDRGTYEQYF.

The V and J genes are TRBV11-3 and TRBJ2-7; TRBD2 is a possible D gene (6 bases). The ends were cut back, 2 bases at V and 3 bases at J, with 14 bases in the middle. The CDR3 covers 15 residues. The germline V gene encodes CDR1 SGHNT and CDR2 YENEEA. CDR3 nucleotides: TGTGCCAGCAGCTTAAAGGTTTCCGGGGGCTACGAGCAGTACTTC. Protein sequence: CASSLKVSGGYEQYF.

This chain links TRBV7-3 with TRBJ2-7; D gene ambiguous. CDR1 is SGHTA, CDR2 FQGTGA, per germline. CDR3 length: 16 amino acids. The ends were cut back, 5 bases at V and 7 bases at J, with 24 bases in the middle. The CDR3 loop is CASSRVFSTSYNEQYF. In DNA form, the CDR3 reads TGTGCCAGCAGCAGGGTCTTCTCAACCTCCTACAATGAGCAGTACTTC.

This clonotype was detected only a few times. This chain connects TRBV14 to TRBJ1-2; unclear D gene. CDR1 SGHDN and CDR2 FVKESK come from the germline V gene. The CDR3 length is 13 residues. Between the trimmed V and J ends, which lost 1 base and 3 bases, there was a span of 6 bases. This chain's CDR3 is CASSQVWDYGYTF. CDR3 nucleotides: TGTGCCAGCAGCCAAGTATGGGACTATGGCTACACCTTC.

V and J are TRBV12-3 or TRBV12-4 and TRBJ2-5, with 7 bases identical to TRBD1. V gave up 6 bases and J gave up 9 bases; unmatched junction bases: 13. CDR3 size: 14 residues. CDR3 nucleotides: TGTGCCAGCAGGGGGACAGTCCAGCTCGAATCCCAGTACTTC. Translating it yields CASRGTVQLESQYF.

The chain employs TRBV7-8 and TRBJ2-1; TRBD2 matches at 10 bases. The V gene's germline CDR1 is SGHVS and CDR2 FQNEAQ. The CDR3 is 14 amino acids. The junction had 9 bases not matched to a gene; V was cut back by 3 bases and J by 13 bases. Written as DNA, the CDR3 is TGTGCCAGCAGCTTTTTAGCGGGGGGAGAGACCCAGTTCTTC. Translated: CASSFLAGGETQFF.

Worth noting for this clonotype: At one boundary the junction diverges from the germline segment, which might be a read error. This chain uses TRBV5-1 with TRBJ2-7, with D hard to call. The CDR3 consists of 15 residues. Looked up from germline, CDR1 is SGHRS and CDR2 is YFSETQ. The CDR3, as DNA: TGCGCCAGCAGATTGGTCCCAGAGGACTCCTACGAGCAGTACTTC. Translating gives CASRLVPEDSYEQYF. The full variable domain, completed using reference TRBV5-1 and TRBJ2-7, is KAGVTQTPRYLIKTRGQQVTLSCSPISGHRSVSWYQQTPGQGLQFLFEYFSETQRNKGNFPGRFSGRQFSNSRSEMNVSTLELGDSALYLCASRLVPEDSYEQYFGPGTRLTVT.

In its sample, this clonotype was seen a few times. This chain uses TRBV6-1 with TRBJ2-7; 9 nucleotides agree with TRBD2. Trimming removed 6 bases from V and 2 bases from J; junction bases left unmatched: 14. Germline CDR1 MNHNS, CDR2 SASEGT. This CDR3 has 17 residues. Written as DNA, the CDR3 is TGTGCCAGCAGCTCCGACAGGCGGCGGGGGGGCACCTACGAGCAGTACTTC. It specifies CASSSDRRRGGTYEQYF.

This clonotype occurred many times. The junction and the germline gene differ at one end; a read error may be behind it. The CDR3 here is CASSQGQGTYEQYF. Written as DNA, the CDR3 is TGCGCCAGCAGCCAAGGACAGGGGACCTACGAGCAGTACTTC. The chain uses TRBV3-1 and TRBJ2-7; 9 bases line up with TRBD1. There are 14 residues in the CDR3. The germline V gene has CDR1 LGHDT and CDR2 YNNKEL (reference sequence).

This rearrangement joins TRBV7-8 to TRBJ2-1, with D tentatively TRBD1 or TRBD2 (5 bases each). The ends were cut back, 5 bases at V and 2 bases at J, with 16 bases in the middle. Germline V gene data show CDR1 as SGHVS and CDR2 as FQNEAQ. The CDR3 is made up of 16 amino acids. CDR3 protein: CASSIGTGNTYNEQFF. The CDR3 DNA sequence: TGTGCCAGCAGCATAGGGACGGGGAATACCTACAATGAGCAGTTCTTC.

This clonotype was recorded a few times. The chain uses TRBV24-1 and TRBJ1-2; 10 nucleotides match TRBD1. The junction had 8 bases not matched to a gene; V was cut back by 4 bases and J by 4 bases. Germline V gives CDR1 KGHDR, CDR2 SFDVKD. The CDR3 loop spans 16 amino acids. The CDR3 loop reads CATSDNGQGEVYGYTF. The CDR3 bases are TGTGCCACCAGTGACAACGGACAGGGGGAGGTCTATGGCTACACCTTC.

CDR3 in DNA: TGTGCCAGCAGCTCAAGGACAGTGGACAATGAGCAGTTCTTC. Its translation is CASSSRTVDNEQFF. V is TRBV11-3 and J is TRBJ2-1; possibly TRBD1 for D (6 bases). Germline assignment: CDR1 SGHNT and CDR2 YENEEA. The CDR3 is 14 residues long. Deletions cut 4 bases from V and 5 bases from J, with 12 bases between.

V gene TRBV9 combines with J gene TRBJ2-5; TRBD2 might be the D (6 bases). This CDR3 has 12 residues. With 1 base removed from V and 11 bases from J, the gap between germline ends came to 12 bases. In germline, CDR1 is SGDLS, CDR2 YYNGEE. The CDR3 DNA reads TGTGCCAGCAGCGTATGGGAGGATGAGCAGTACTTC. It yields the protein CASSVWEDEQYF.

The chain couples TRBV4-2 to TRBJ2-5; 8 bases are a match to TRBD2. The V gene end was trimmed by 5 bases and the J gene end by 3 bases; junction bases not matched to a gene: 2. Germline V gene lookup returns CDR1 LGHNA and CDR2 YNFKEQ. The CDR3 has 13 amino acids. The CDR3 is CASSGTREETQYF. CDR3 sequence (DNA): TGTGCCAGCAGCGGGACTAGAGAAGAGACCCAGTACTTC.

This clonotype was observed a handful of times. This chain links TRBV20-1 with TRBJ2-4; TRBD2 aligns across 7 bases. This CDR3 has 16 amino acids. Trimming removed 0 bases from V and 6 bases from J; junction bases left unmatched: 11. CDR1 DFQATT and CDR2 SNEGSKA come from the germline V gene (reference sequence). The CDR3 spells CSARDPKSREVNIQYF. The CDR3 DNA is TGCAGTGCTAGAGATCCCAAGTCTCGGGAGGTAAACATTCAGTACTTC.

This chain connects TRBV4-3 to TRBJ2-7, with no clear D. Between the trimmed V and J ends, which lost 0 bases and 5 bases, there was a span of 14 bases. The CDR3 consists of 15 residues. CDR1 LGHNA and CDR2 YSLEER come from the germline V gene. CDR3 in DNA: TGCGCCAGCAGCCAAGATGTTGTGCGGCCGAACGAGCAGTACTTC. Its protein is CASSQDVVRPNEQYF.

This clonotype was seen a few times. The chain carries TRBV12-3 or TRBV12-4 and TRBJ2-1; D unresolved. The CDR3 has 11 amino acids. V was trimmed by 3 bases and J by 8 bases, leaving 5 bases between them. CDR3 nucleotide sequence: TGTGCCAGCAGTTTCGGGTATGAGCAGTTCTTC. Its protein product is CASSFGYEQFF.

This clonotype appeared a few times. This chain joins TRBV30 and TRBJ2-4; no reliable D call. Near its end, the DNA agrees better with TRBJ2-7, so the J call may be wrong. The CDR3 contains 13 residues. Germline V CDR1 and CDR2: GTSNPN, SVGIG (reference sequence). Here the CDR3 DNA reads TGTGCCTGGAGTGGACCGCTCTCCTACGAGCAGTACTTC. Its translation: CAWSGPLSYEQYF.

Concerning this clonotype itself: One end of the junction is discordant with germline, which a read error may explain. J is TRBJ2-7 and V is TRBV7-2; the D is unclear. There are 11 residues in the CDR3. The germline V gene encodes CDR1 SGHTA and CDR2 FQGNSA. The CDR3 is CASSLLGERYF. CDR3 DNA sequence: TGTGCCAGCAGCTTACTGGGCGAGCGGTACTTC.

This clonotype was observed a few times. This chain joins TRBV2 and TRBJ2-3, with 8 bases aligning to TRBD2. In germline, CDR1 is SNHLY, CDR2 FYNNEI. V shed 4 bases and J 0 bases; nucleotides not matched to a gene: 15. This CDR3 contains 19 residues. CDR3 in amino acids: CASSVEIAGIRKSTDTQYF. CDR3 DNA sequence: TGTGCCAGCAGTGTTGAGATAGCGGGGATTAGAAAGAGCACAGATACGCAGTATTTT. Together with reference TRBV2 and TRBJ2-3, the CDR3 gives the full variable domain: EPEVTQTPSHQVTQMGQEVILRCVPISNHLYFYWYRQILGQKVEFLVSFYNNEISEKSEIFDDQFSVERPDGSNFTLKIRSTKLEDSAMYFCASSVEIAGIRKSTDTQYFGPGTRLTVL.

This clonotype was found once. The chain uses TRBV5-1 and TRBJ1-2, with D unclear. Trimming took 4 bases from V and 11 from J, leaving 21 bases between them. This CDR3 is built from 14 residues. Germline V gene data show CDR1 as SGHRS and CDR2 as YFSETQ. The CDR3 loop is CASSLGFDTMRYTF. The DNA for the CDR3 is TGCGCCAGCAGCCTGGGTTTTGACACGATGCGGTACACCTTC.

The rearrangement joins TRBV19 to TRBJ2-1; D is perhaps TRBD1 (5 bases). Trimming took off 8 bases at V and 6 bases at J, with 14 bases between the two ends. The germline V gene encodes CDR1 LNHDA and CDR2 SQIVND (reference sequence). The CDR3 runs to 13 residues. The CDR3 bases are TGTGCCAGTCGTCAAGGCAGGGTCAATGAGCAGTTCTTC. It specifies CASRQGRVNEQFF.

This clonotype has only a few counts. The V call is TRBV9, the J call TRBJ1-4, with TRBD1 as a possible D gene (6 bases). Trimming left V 5 bases short and J 6 bases short, with 14 bases between. Looked up from germline, CDR1 is SGDLS and CDR2 is YYNGEE. This CDR3 contains 14 residues. The CDR3 coding sequence is TGTGCCAGCAGTCGGGCAGGGGCCGATGAAAAACTGTTTTTT. It yields the protein CASSRAGADEKLFF.

This clonotype has only a few counts. This chain joins TRBV6-5 and TRBJ2-7; a weak D match, TRBD2 (6 bases). The CDR3 runs to 13 residues. CDR1 and CDR2 (germline): MNHEY, SVGAGI. V was shortened by 8 bases and J by 4 bases, with 15 bases between the two germline ends. The CDR3 protein is CASAKSGPYEQYF. CDR3 nucleotides: TGTGCCAGCGCTAAGAGCGGGCCATACGAGCAGTACTTC.

The CDR3 coding sequence is TGTGCCAGCAGCCGAGGGCACCTCCAAGAGACCCAGTACTTC. Its translation is CASSRGHLQETQYF. V usage is TRBV7-9 and J usage is TRBJ2-5; possibly TRBD2 for D (5 bases). The CDR3 runs 14 residues. V gave up 5 bases and J gave up 1 base, with 11 bases separating them. Germline lookup yields CDR1 SEHNR and CDR2 FQNEAQ (reference sequence).

The V gene is TRBV4-3, the J gene TRBJ1-5; tentative D call: TRBD1 (5 bases). V was clipped by 0 bases and J by 6 bases, with 9 bases between them. From germline, CDR1 is LGHNA and CDR2 YSLEER. The CDR3 extends over 14 amino acids. This CDR3 reads CASSQDLGGQPQHF. The CDR3 bases are TGCGCCAGCAGCCAAGATCTTGGGGGTCAGCCCCAGCATTTT.

This chain connects TRBV4-3 to TRBJ1-6; weak D call: TRBD1 (6 bases). This CDR3 spans 15 amino acids. The V end lost 4 bases, the J end lost 5 bases, and 12 bases lay between the germline ends. CDR1 LGHNA and CDR2 YSLEER come from the germline V gene. CDR3 residues: CASSPWTADNSPLHF. CDR3 nucleotides: TGCGCCAGCAGCCCTTGGACAGCCGATAATTCACCCCTCCACTTT.

Concerning this clonotype: An end of the junction does not agree with germline; a read error may underlie this. J is TRBJ2-7 and V is TRBV29-1; D unclear. CDR1 is SQVTM and CDR2 is ANQGSEA in the germline V gene. This CDR3 spans 12 amino acids. The chain's CDR3 is CSVVFGIYEQYF. The DNA for the CDR3 is TGCAGCGTTGTGTTCGGCATCTACGAGCAATACTTC.

The V call is TRBV6-4, the J call TRBJ2-3; D is perhaps TRBD1 or TRBD2 (5 bases each). The ends were cut back, 3 bases at V and 10 bases at J, with 14 bases in the middle. The CDR3 is made up of 13 amino acids. Germline V gene lookup returns CDR1 MRHNA and CDR2 SNTAGT. CDR3 sequence reads: CASSEFERGPQYF. The CDR3 DNA reads TGTGCCAGCAGTGAGTTTGAGAGGGGTCCGCAGTATTTT.